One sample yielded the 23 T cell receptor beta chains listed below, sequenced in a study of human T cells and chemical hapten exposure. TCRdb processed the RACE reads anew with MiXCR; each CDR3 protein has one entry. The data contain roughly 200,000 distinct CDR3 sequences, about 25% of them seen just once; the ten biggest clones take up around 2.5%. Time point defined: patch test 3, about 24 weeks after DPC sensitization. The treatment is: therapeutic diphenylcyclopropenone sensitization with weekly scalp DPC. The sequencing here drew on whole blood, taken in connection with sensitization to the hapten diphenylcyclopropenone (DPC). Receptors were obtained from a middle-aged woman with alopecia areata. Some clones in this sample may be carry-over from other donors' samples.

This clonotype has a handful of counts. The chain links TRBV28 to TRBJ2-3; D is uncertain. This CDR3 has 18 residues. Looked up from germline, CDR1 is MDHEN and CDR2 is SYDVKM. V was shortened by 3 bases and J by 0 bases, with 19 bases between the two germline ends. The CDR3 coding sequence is TGTGCCAGCAGTTTGTTGCCTGGGCAGGCCCGTAGCACAGATACGCAGTATTTT. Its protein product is CASSLLPGQARSTDTQYF.

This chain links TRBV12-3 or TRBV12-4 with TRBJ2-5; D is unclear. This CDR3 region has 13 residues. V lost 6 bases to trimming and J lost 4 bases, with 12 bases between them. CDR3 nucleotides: TGTGCCAGCAGCCCCACAAGGCGAGAGACCCAGTACTTC. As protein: CASSPTRRETQYF.

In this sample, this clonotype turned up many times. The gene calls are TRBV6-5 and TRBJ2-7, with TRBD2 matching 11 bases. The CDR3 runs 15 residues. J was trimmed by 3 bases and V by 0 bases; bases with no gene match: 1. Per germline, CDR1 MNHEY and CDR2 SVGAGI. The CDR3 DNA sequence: TGTGCCAGCAGTTACTCTCTAGCGGGAGGCTACGAGCAGTACTTC. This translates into CASSYSLAGGYEQYF.

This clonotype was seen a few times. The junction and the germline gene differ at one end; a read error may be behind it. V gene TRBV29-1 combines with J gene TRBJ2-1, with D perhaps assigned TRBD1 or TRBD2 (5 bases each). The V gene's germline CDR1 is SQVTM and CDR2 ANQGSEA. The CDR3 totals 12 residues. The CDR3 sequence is CSLRDQRSLEYF. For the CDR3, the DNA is TGCAGCCTCCGGGACCAAAGGAGCCTGGAATACTTC.

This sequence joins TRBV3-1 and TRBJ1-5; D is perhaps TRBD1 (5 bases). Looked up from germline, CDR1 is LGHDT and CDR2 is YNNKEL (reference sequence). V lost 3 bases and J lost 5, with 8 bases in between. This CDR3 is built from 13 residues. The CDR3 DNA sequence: TGTGCCAGCAGCCATCAAGGGGATCAGCCCCAGCATTTT. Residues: CASSHQGDQPQHF.

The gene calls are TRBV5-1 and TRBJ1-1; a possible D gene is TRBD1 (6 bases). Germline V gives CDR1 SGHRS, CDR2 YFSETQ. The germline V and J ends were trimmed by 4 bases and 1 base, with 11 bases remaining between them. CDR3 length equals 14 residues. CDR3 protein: CASSPDRPNTEAFF. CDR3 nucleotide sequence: TGCGCCAGCAGCCCGGACAGACCGAACACTGAAGCTTTCTTT.

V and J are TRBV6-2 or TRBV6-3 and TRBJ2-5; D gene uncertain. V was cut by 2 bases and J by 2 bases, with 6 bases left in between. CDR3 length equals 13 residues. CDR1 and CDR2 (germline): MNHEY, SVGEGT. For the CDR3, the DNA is TGTGCCAGCAGTTACCCGACACAAGAGACCCAGTACTTC. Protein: CASSYPTQETQYF.

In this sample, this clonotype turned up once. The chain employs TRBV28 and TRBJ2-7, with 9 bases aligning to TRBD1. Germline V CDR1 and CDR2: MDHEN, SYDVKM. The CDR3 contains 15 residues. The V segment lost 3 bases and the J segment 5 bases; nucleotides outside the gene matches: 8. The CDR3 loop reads CASSFLGQGLNEQYF. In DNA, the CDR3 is TGTGCCAGCAGTTTTTTGGGACAGGGATTGAACGAGCAGTACTTC. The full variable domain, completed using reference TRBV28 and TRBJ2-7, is DVKVTQSSRYLVKRTGEKVFLECVQDMDHENMFWYRQDPGLGLRLIYFSYDVKMKEKGDIPEGYSVSREKKERFSLILESASTNQTSMYLCASSFLGQGLNEQYFGPGTRLTVT.

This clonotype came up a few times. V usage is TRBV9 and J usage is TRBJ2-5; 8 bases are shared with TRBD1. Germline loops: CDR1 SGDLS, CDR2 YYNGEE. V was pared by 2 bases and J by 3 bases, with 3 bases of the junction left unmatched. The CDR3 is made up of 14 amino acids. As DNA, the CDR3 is TGTGCCAGCAGCGTGGGACAGGCGGAAGAGACCCAGTACTTC. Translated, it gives CASSVGQAEETQYF.

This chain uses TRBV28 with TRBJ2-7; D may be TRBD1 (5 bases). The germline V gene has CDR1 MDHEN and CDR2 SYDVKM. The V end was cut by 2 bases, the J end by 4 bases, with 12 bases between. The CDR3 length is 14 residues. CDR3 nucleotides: TGTGCCAGCAGTTTAGCAGGTCCAGGGTACGAGCAGTACTTC. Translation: CASSLAGPGYEQYF.

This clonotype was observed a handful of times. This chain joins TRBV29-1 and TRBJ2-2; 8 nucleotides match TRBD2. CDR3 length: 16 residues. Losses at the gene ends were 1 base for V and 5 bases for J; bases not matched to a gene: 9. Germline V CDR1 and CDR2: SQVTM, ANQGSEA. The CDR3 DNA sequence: TGCAGCGTTGAAGTGGTCTTTGGCGGGAGGACCGGGGAGCTGTTTTTT. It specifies CSVEVVFGGRTGELFF.

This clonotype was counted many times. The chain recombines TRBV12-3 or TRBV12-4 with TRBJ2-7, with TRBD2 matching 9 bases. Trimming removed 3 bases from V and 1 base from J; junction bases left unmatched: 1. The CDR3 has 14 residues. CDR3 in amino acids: CASSFSGSSYEQYF. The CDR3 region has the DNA TGTGCCAGCAGTTTTAGCGGGAGTTCCTACGAGCAGTACTTC.

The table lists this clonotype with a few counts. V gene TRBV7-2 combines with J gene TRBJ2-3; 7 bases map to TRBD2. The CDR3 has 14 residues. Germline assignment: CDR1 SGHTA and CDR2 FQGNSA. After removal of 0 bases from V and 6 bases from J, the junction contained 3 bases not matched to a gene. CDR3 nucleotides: TGTGCCAGCAGCTTAGCGGGAGGGTACGATACGCAGTATTTT. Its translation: CASSLAGGYDTQYF. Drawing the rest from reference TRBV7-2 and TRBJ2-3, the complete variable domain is GAGVSQSPSNKVTEKGKDVELRCDPISGHTALYWYRQSLGQGLEFLIYFQGNSAPDKSGLPSDRFSAERTGGSVSTLTIQRTQQEDSAVYLCASSLAGGYDTQYFGPGTRLTVL.

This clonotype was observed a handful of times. Written as DNA, the CDR3 is TGTGCCAGCAGTCGGTACGGGAAAAACATTCAGTACTTC. This codes for CASSRYGKNIQYF. The chain couples TRBV7-2 to TRBJ2-4, with D uncertain. Germline values: CDR1 SGHTA, CDR2 FQGNSA. The CDR3 loop spans 13 amino acids. V was shortened by 6 bases and J by 4 bases, with 10 bases between the two germline ends.

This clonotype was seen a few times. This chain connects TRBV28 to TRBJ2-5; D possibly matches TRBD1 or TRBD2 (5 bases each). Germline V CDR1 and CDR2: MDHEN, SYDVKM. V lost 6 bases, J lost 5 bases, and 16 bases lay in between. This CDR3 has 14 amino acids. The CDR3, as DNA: TGTGCCAGCAGCAGGGAAAGAGGGTTGGAGACCCAGTACTTC. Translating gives CASSRERGLETQYF.

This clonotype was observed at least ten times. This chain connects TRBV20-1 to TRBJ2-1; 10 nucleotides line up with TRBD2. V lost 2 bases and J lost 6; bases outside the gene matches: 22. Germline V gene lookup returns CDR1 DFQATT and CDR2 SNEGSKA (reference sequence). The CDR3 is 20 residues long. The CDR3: CSARSPLAGGPGASFNEQFF. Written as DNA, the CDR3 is TGCAGTGCTAGATCCCCCTTAGCGGGAGGCCCCGGGGCTTCTTTCAATGAGCAGTTCTTC.

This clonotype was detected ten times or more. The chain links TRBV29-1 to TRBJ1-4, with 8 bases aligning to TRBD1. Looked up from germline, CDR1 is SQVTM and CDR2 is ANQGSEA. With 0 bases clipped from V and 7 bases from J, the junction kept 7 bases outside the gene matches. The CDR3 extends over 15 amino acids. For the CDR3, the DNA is TGCAGCGTTGAAGATGGACAGGGTACAGCTGAAAAACTGTTTTTT. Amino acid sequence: CSVEDGQGTAEKLFF.

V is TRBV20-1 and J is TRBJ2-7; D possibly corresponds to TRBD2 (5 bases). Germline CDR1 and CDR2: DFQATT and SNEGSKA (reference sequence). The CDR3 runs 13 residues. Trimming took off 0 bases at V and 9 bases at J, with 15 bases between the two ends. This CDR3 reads CSARDGSALGQYF. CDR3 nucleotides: TGCAGTGCTAGAGATGGGAGCGCCCTTGGGCAGTACTTC.

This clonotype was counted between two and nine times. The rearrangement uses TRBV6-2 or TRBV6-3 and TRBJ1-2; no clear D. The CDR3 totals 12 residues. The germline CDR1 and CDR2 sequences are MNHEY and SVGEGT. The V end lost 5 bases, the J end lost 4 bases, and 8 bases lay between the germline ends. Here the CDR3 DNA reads TGTGCCAGCAGTCTTCTCTTCTATGGCTACACCTTC. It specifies CASSLLFYGYTF.

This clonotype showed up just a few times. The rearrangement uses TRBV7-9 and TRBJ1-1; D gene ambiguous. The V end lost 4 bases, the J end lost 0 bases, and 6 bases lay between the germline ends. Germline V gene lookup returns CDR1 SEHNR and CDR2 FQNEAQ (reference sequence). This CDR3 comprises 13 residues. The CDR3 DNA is TGTGCCAGCAGCTCCCAAATGAACACTGAAGCTTTCTTT. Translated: CASSSQMNTEAFF.

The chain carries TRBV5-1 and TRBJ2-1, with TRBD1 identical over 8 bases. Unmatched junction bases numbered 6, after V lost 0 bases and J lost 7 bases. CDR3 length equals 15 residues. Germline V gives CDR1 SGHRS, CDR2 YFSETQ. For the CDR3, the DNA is TGCGCCAGCAGCTTGGGGCAGGGGGCAGTTAATGAGCAGTTCTTC. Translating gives CASSLGQGAVNEQFF.

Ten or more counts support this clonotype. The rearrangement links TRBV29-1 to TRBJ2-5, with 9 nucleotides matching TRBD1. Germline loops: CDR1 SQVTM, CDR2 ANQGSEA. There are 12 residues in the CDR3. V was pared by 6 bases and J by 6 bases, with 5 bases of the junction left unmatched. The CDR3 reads CSVGDRAQTQYF. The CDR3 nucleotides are TGCAGCGTGGGGGACAGGGCCCAGACCCAGTACTTC. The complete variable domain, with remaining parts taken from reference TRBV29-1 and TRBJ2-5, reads SAVISQKPSRDICQRGTSLTIQCQVDSQVTMMFWYRQQPGQSLTLIATANQGSEATYESGFVIDKFPISRPNLTFSTLTVSNMSPEDSSIYLCSVGDRAQTQYFGPGTRLLVL.

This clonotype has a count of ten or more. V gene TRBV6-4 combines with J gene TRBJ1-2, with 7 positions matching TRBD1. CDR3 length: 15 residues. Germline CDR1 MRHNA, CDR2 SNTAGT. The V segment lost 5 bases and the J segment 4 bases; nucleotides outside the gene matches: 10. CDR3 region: CASSPRLGGSYGYTF. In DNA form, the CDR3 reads TGTGCCAGCAGTCCCCGGCTAGGGGGCAGCTATGGCTACACCTTC.